This passage covers 26 T cell receptor beta chains from one sample sequenced in a study of technical replicates of blood from a few donors. Produced via immunoSEQ multiplex PCR; TCRdb's table is partial and in-frame only. This table has approximately 89,000 clones, around 94% appearing once. The source material was T cells isolated from PBMCs. The receptors were gathered from a human donor in good health.

This chain connects TRBV21-1 to TRBJ2-3; whether TRBD2, the table's D call, matches the DNA was not checked. TRBV21-1 is designated a pseudogene. The length of the CDR3 is 15 residues. In DNA, the CDR3 is TGTGCCAGCAGCATCTATGGGGGGAGCACAGATACGCAGTATTTT. It yields the protein CASSIYGGSTDTQYF.

The chain uses TRBV7-9 and TRBJ1-2; TRBD1 matches 7 bases. Germline lookup yields CDR1 SEHNR and CDR2 FQNEAQ (reference sequence). The CDR3 is made up of 13 amino acids. Trimming at V came to 5 bases and at J to 8 bases, leaving 8 bases not matched to a gene. CDR3 amino acids: CASSLGQVEGYTF. CDR3 sequence (DNA): TGTGCCAGCAGCCTAGGACAGGTGGAAGGCTACACCTTC.

The chain links TRBV27 to TRBJ1-1; D not resolved. CDR1 is MNHEY and CDR2 is SMNVEV in the germline V gene (reference sequence). V lost 1 base, J lost 1 base, and 10 bases lay in between. This CDR3 has 15 amino acids. CDR3 nucleotides: TGTGCCAGCAGTTTATATCCGACGGGGAACACTGAAGCTTTCTTT. It is translated as CASSLYPTGNTEAFF.

The rearrangement joins TRBV9 to TRBJ1-3; 8 nucleotides line up with TRBD1. The CDR3 has 18 amino acids. From germline, CDR1 is SGDLS and CDR2 YYNGEE. V lost 2 bases, J lost 0 bases, and 10 bases stayed unmatched. CDR3 residues: CASSVGTGGTFSGNTIYF. CDR3 sequence (DNA): TGTGCCAGCAGCGTGGGAACAGGGGGGACGTTCTCTGGAAACACCATATATTTT. The full variable domain, completed using reference TRBV9 and TRBJ1-3, is DSGVTQTPKHLITATGQRVTLRCSPRSGDLSVYWYQQSLDQGLQFLIQYYNGEERAKGNILERFSAQQFPDLHSELNLSSLELGDSALYFCASSVGTGGTFSGNTIYFGEGSWLTVV.

This clone was counted a single time. The rearrangement links TRBV23-1 to TRBJ1-4; D ambiguous. TRBV23-1 is an ORF for which the function is uncertain. V gave up 4 bases and J gave up 2 bases, with 8 bases separating them. The CDR3 is 14 residues long. DNA for the CDR3: TGCGCCAGCAGTCCACCGGGGACTAATGAAAAACTGTTTTTT. Translating it yields CASSPPGTNEKLFF.

This sequence joins TRBV7-9 and TRBJ2-1; D gene ambiguous. Germline V CDR1 and CDR2: SEHNR, FQNEAQ (reference sequence). V lost 5 bases, J lost 5 bases, and 7 bases lay in between. The CDR3 extends over 12 amino acids. CDR3 DNA sequence: TGTGCCAGCAGCGACTTCAACAATGAGCAGTTCTTC. Its protein is CASSDFNNEQFF.

This chain uses TRBV27 with TRBJ1-1; D may be TRBD1 (5 bases). The germline V and J ends were trimmed by 6 bases and 8 bases, with 16 bases remaining between them. The CDR3 length is 13 residues. Looked up from germline, CDR1 is MNHEY and CDR2 is SMNVEV (reference sequence). DNA for the CDR3: TGTGCCAGCAGATATGGACATTTAAGCGAAGCTTTCTTT. Amino acid sequence: CASRYGHLSEAFF.

This chain uses TRBV12-5 with TRBJ1-1; D perhaps matches TRBD1 (6 bases). V dropped 2 bases and J dropped 1 base, with 17 bases sitting between them. Per the germline V gene, CDR1 is LGHNT and CDR2 is FRNRAP. This CDR3 is built from 17 residues. CDR3 amino acids: CASGLIPTGQSNTEAFF. CDR3 nucleotides: TGTGCTAGTGGTTTGATTCCCACGGGACAATCGAACACTGAAGCTTTCTTT.

The chain employs TRBV19 and TRBJ1-5; a possible D gene is TRBD1 (5 bases). The CDR3 covers 13 residues. The germline V gene encodes CDR1 LNHDA and CDR2 SQIVND (reference sequence). V was pared by 0 bases and J by 7 bases, with 7 bases between. CDR3 DNA sequence: TGTGCCAGTAGTATAGACCAGGGACAGCCCCAGCATTTT. Translated: CASSIDQGQPQHF. The full variable domain, with the rest looked up from reference TRBV19 and TRBJ1-5, is DGGITQSPKYLFRKEGQNVTLSCEQNLNHDAMYWYRQDPGQGLRLIYYSQIVNDFQKGDIAEGYSVSREKKESFPLTVTSAQKNPTAFYLCASSIDQGQPQHFGDGTRLSIL.

J is TRBJ2-3 and V is TRBV5-1, with 13 nucleotides matching TRBD2. Germline V gene sequence: CDR1 SGHRS, CDR2 YFSETQ. This CDR3 spans 17 amino acids. Germline trimming cut 5 bases from V and 3 bases from J; bases unmatched to any gene: 9. CDR3 sequence: CASRLRTSGSATDTQYF. CDR3 sequence (DNA): TGCGCCAGCAGACTTAGGACTAGCGGGAGTGCAACAGATACGCAGTATTTT.

This clone was seen just once. The CDR3 coding sequence is TGTGCCAGCAGCTTAGCGGGGGGAGATCAGCCCCAGCATTTT. Translating it yields CASSLAGGDQPQHF. The rearrangement joins TRBV13 to TRBJ1-5; weak D call: TRBD1 (5 bases). The CDR3 runs to 14 residues. Germline V lookup: CDR1 PRHDT, CDR2 FYEKMQ (reference sequence). Trimming took 1 base from V and 5 from J, leaving 9 bases between them.

The rearrangement links TRBV27 to TRBJ1-2, with D maybe TRBD1 (5 bases). CDR3 size: 14 residues. V lost 3 bases, J lost 5 bases, and 13 bases lay in between. CDR1 and CDR2 from the germline V gene are MNHEY and SMNVEV (reference sequence). The CDR3 sequence: CASSLRGTPYGYTF. The DNA of the CDR3 is TGTGCCAGCAGTTTGCGCGGGACTCCTTATGGCTACACCTTC.

The chain uses TRBV6-6 and TRBJ1-5; D gene ambiguous. Germline V gene data show CDR1 as MNHNY and CDR2 as SVGAGI (reference sequence). Trimming cost V 2 bases and J 4 bases, with 12 bases left between them. CDR3 length: 15 residues. CDR3 sequence: CASSYSYGFNQPQHF. The CDR3, as DNA: TGTGCCAGCAGTTACAGCTACGGTTTTAATCAGCCCCAGCATTTT.

The chain employs TRBV7-6 and TRBJ2-3; 9 bases are a match to TRBD1. The CDR3 is 14 residues long. V gave up 1 base and J gave up 4 bases; unmatched junction bases: 0. Germline V gives CDR1 SGHVS, CDR2 FNYEAQ. The CDR3: CASSLGTGADTQYF. The CDR3 nucleotides read TGTGCCAGCAGCTTAGGGACAGGGGCAGATACGCAGTATTTT.

The V and J genes are TRBV4-2 and TRBJ2-1; possibly TRBD1 for D (5 bases). The CDR3 runs to 16 residues. The V gene lost 2 bases and the J gene lost 4 bases, with 15 bases spanning the gap. Germline CDR1 LGHNA, CDR2 YNFKEQ. This CDR3 is CASSQSRASGYNEQFF. As DNA, the CDR3 is TGTGCCAGCAGCCAATCAAGGGCATCAGGGTACAATGAGCAGTTCTTC.

This sequence joins TRBV2 and TRBJ2-7; 10 bases agree with TRBD1. V gave up 5 bases and J gave up 5 bases; unmatched junction bases: 6. The germline V gene encodes CDR1 SNHLY and CDR2 FYNNEI. The CDR3 contains 14 residues. The CDR3 here is CASSLDRGLNEQYF. The CDR3 DNA reads TGTGCCAGCAGTCTCGACAGGGGGCTGAACGAGCAGTACTTC. Together with reference TRBV2 and TRBJ2-7, the CDR3 gives the full variable domain: EPEVTQTPSHQVTQMGQEVILRCVPISNHLYFYWYRQILGQKVEFLVSFYNNEISEKSEIFDDQFSVERPDGSNFTLKIRSTKLEDSAMYFCASSLDRGLNEQYFGPGTRLTVT.

The V call is TRBV9, the J call TRBJ1-2; D remains unclear. The CDR3 has 13 amino acids. Germline loops: CDR1 SGDLS, CDR2 YYNGEE. V was pared by 3 bases and J by 1 base, with 7 bases between. DNA for the CDR3: TGTGCCAGCAGCGCGTATATTAACTATGGCTACACCTTC. Translating gives CASSAYINYGYTF.

In its sample, this clone was seen once. V gene TRBV28 combines with J gene TRBJ1-2, with 7 positions matching TRBD1. The CDR3 contains 13 residues. Germline values: CDR1 MDHEN, CDR2 SYDVKM. V dropped 8 bases and J dropped 0; count of bases not matched to a gene: 3. CDR3 in DNA: TGTGCCAGCTCGACAGGGCCTAACTATGGCTACACCTTC. Translation gives CASSTGPNYGYTF.

V is TRBV19 and J is TRBJ2-3; weak D call: TRBD1 (5 bases). The CDR3 sequence is 14 residues long. V was shortened by 5 bases and J by 7 bases, with 16 bases between the two germline ends. The germline V gene encodes CDR1 LNHDA and CDR2 SQIVND (reference sequence). CDR3 residues: CASSVQGSTHTQYF. The CDR3 nucleotides are TGTGCCAGTAGTGTTCAGGGTTCGACGCATACGCAGTATTTT. The full variable domain, its missing parts supplied by reference TRBV19 and TRBJ2-3, is DGGITQSPKYLFRKEGQNVTLSCEQNLNHDAMYWYRQDPGQGLRLIYYSQIVNDFQKGDIAEGYSVSREKKESFPLTVTSAQKNPTAFYLCASSVQGSTHTQYFGPGTRLTVL.

The genes are TRBV29-1 and TRBJ2-1, with TRBD2 matching 9 bases. V shed 6 bases and J 4 bases; nucleotides not matched to a gene: 7. Looked up from germline, CDR1 is SQVTM and CDR2 is ANQGSEA. This CDR3 has 14 residues. The CDR3 sequence: CSVDSGRGYNEQFF. The CDR3 DNA follows: TGCAGCGTGGATAGCGGGAGAGGGTACAATGAGCAGTTCTTC.

V and J are TRBV20-1 and TRBJ1-2, with 7 bases that match TRBD1. This CDR3 has 11 amino acids. CDR1 and CDR2 (germline): DFQATT, SNEGSKA (reference sequence). J gave up 8 bases and V 6 bases, and 6 bases lay outside the gene matches. This CDR3 reads CSATTGEGYTF. The CDR3 DNA reads as TGCAGTGCGACCACAGGGGAGGGCTACACCTTC.

The chain carries TRBV9 and TRBJ2-1, with D perhaps TRBD1 (6 bases). Germline V CDR1 and CDR2: SGDLS, YYNGEE. The length of the CDR3 is 13 residues. V was pared by 1 base and J by 7 bases, with 9 bases between. This CDR3 is CASSVQQGNEQFF. Written as DNA, the CDR3 is TGTGCCAGCAGCGTACAACAGGGAAATGAGCAGTTCTTC.

The chain uses TRBV5-1 and TRBJ2-3, with D unclear. V lost 0 bases and J lost 2, with 10 bases in between. The CDR3 has 15 amino acids. The germline gives CDR1 SGHRS, CDR2 YFSETQ. DNA for the CDR3: TGCGCCAGCAGCTTGGATCAGAGGCACACAGATACGCAGTATTTT. Its translation is CASSLDQRHTDTQYF.

The chain has TRBV7-2 and TRBJ2-3; 8 positions agree with TRBD2. After removal of 6 bases from V and 6 bases from J, the junction contained 14 bases not matched to a gene. The germline gives CDR1 SGHTA, CDR2 FQGNSA. This CDR3 contains 16 residues. The CDR3 nucleotides read TGTGCCAGCAGTTTGGGACTAGTGTCAGGTGCGGATACGCAGTATTTT. It yields the protein CASSLGLVSGADTQYF.

The chain links TRBV7-9 to TRBJ1-1; a possible D gene is TRBD1 (5 bases). The V end was cut by 6 bases, the J end by 7 bases, with 12 bases between. Germline lookup yields CDR1 SEHNR and CDR2 FQNEAQ (reference sequence). The CDR3 loop spans 12 amino acids. As DNA, the CDR3 is TGTGCCAGCAGTGAGACAGTTTTTGAAGCTTTCTTT. Translated: CASSETVFEAFF.

This sequence joins TRBV7-2 and TRBJ2-7; D is possibly TRBD1 (5 bases). Germline CDR1 reads SGHTA; CDR2 reads FQGNSA. This CDR3 contains 15 residues. V was shortened by 6 bases and J by 1 base, with 16 bases between the two germline ends. This CDR3 reads CASRGRGSSSYEQYF. The CDR3 DNA reads TGTGCCAGCAGGGGTAGGGGTTCTTCTTCCTACGAGCAGTACTTC. Filled out from reference TRBV7-2 and TRBJ2-7, the complete variable domain reads GAGVSQSPSNKVTEKGKDVELRCDPISGHTALYWYRQSLGQGLEFLIYFQGNSAPDKSGLPSDRFSAERTGGSVSTLTIQRTQQEDSAVYLCASRGRGSSSYEQYFGPGTRLTVT.